The clone carrying this T cell receptor (beta chain) was seen only a few times. This sample was included in a study of cytomegalovirus exposure and HLA in healthy donors. Vbeta (60) and Jbeta (13) primers were used in the PCR. Sequencing was performed with immunoSEQ multiplex PCR; in TCRdb, only in-frame clones are kept and a portion is missing. The sample includes 200,000 to 250,000 clones, 60% to 80% of them seen just once. J gave up 5 bases and V 5 bases, and 7 bases lay outside the gene matches. The germline V gene has CDR1 SQVTM and CDR2 ANQGSEA. The CDR3 sequence is 14 residues long. This chain joins TRBV29-1 and TRBJ2-1, with 9 bases lining up with TRBD1. Specimen: PBMCs. The receptor's source is a woman in her twenties or thirties in good health and CMV-seronegative. CDR3 sequence (DNA): TGCAGCGTTTTGGGACAGGGCGGGCACAATGAGCAGTTCTTC. Translated, it gives CSVLGQGGHNEQFF.